The 6 T cell receptor beta chains below were found in one sample sequenced in a study of CXCR3-negative and CXCR3-positive naive CD8 T cells. Whole-study findings and limits: A higher hydrophobicity marked the TRB CDR3s of CXCR3-positive naive cells versus CXCR3-negative naive cells.

UMI-labeled 5' RACE TRB cDNA libraries were prepared from the cells. TCRdb reprocessed the 5' RACE reads; each CDR3 protein has one entry and no DNA is given. The sample has roughly 100,000 distinct CDR3 sequences, and its top ten clones hold more than 0.35%. Which antigens these TCRs recognize remains unknown. Sequenced sample: naive CXCR3+ CD8+ T cells from blood. The sample's subset: CD45RO-CCR7+CD27+CD95- naive CD8+ T cells expressing CXCR3 (TNR3+). The receptors derive from a human donor in good health. Some clones in this sample may be carry-over from other donors' samples.

V gene TRBV5-4 combines with J gene TRBJ2-1; TCRdb gives TRBD2 as the D gene, but with no DNA this cannot be confirmed. The CDR3 is made up of 12 amino acids. CDR1 is SGHNT, CDR2 YYREEE, per germline (reference sequence). CDR3 residues: CASSRAEIEQFF.

The rearrangement uses TRBV28 and TRBJ2-7; TCRdb lists TRBD2, though no DNA is available to test this call. Germline V CDR1 and CDR2: MDHEN, SYDVKM. CDR3 size: 17 residues. This chain's CDR3 is CASSRGLLGEGSYEQYF.

This chain links TRBV5-1 with TRBJ2-7; TCRdb's assignment of TRBD1 cannot be checked, as there is no DNA. This CDR3 has 12 amino acids. Per germline, CDR1 SGHRS and CDR2 YFSETQ. CDR3 residues: CASSSPNYEQYF.

The V call is TRBV28, the J call TRBJ2-2; the D gene TCRdb calls, TRBD2, cannot be checked with no DNA. The CDR3 covers 17 residues. Germline CDR1 MDHEN, CDR2 SYDVKM. The CDR3 region is CASTYLTSGGSTGELFF. The full variable domain, with the rest looked up from reference TRBV28 and TRBJ2-2, is DVKVTQSSRYLVKRTGEKVFLECVQDMDHENMFWYRQDPGLGLRLIYFSYDVKMKEKGDIPEGYSVSREKKERFSLILESASTNQTSMYLCASTYLTSGGSTGELFFGEGSRLTVL.

This chain joins TRBV6-5 and TRBJ2-7; the D call of TRBD1 rests on TCRdb alone, since no DNA is present to check it. Looked up from germline, CDR1 is MNHEY and CDR2 is SVGAGI. The CDR3 consists of 11 residues. CDR3 in amino acids: CASSPGSEQYF.

The V call is TRBV29-1, the J call TRBJ2-1. The V gene's germline CDR1 is SQVTM and CDR2 ANQGSEA. The CDR3 is 15 amino acids. The CDR3 here is CSVEGQISSYNEQFF.